This T cell receptor beta chain was identified in a study of blood T cell repertoires in COVID-19. About the research overall: The analysed material was cDNA or gDNA that came from T cells, B-cell-depleted T cells, or PBMCs.

As processed by the authors: Amplification of reference gene primers provided the estimated nucleated cell counts. Assay used: immunoSEQ multiplex PCR; TCRdb lists only in-frame clones, some missing. The V and J calls and clone size were taken over from that table, and D and trimming were inferred from the DNA. The sample has around 210,000 clones; roughly four fifths are singletons. Seattle-derived patients entered the study during active infection and were followed longitudinally. V was cut by 6 bases and J by 4 bases, with 15 bases left in between. Germline loops: CDR1 MNHEY, CDR2 SVGAGI. The length of the CDR3 is 14 residues.

The source is an elderly woman with COVID-19, enrolled during active disease. This chain connects TRBV6-5 to TRBJ1-1, with a possible D match to TRBD1 (6 bases). Specimen: peripheral blood. This chain's CDR3 is CASRGTGLVTEAFF. The CDR3 DNA reads as TGTGCCAGCAGAGGTACAGGGTTGGTCACTGAAGCTTTCTTT.